What follows is one T cell receptor (beta chain) and its context. What it binds is unknown. This sample stems from a study of T-cell reconstitution after alpha-beta-depleted transplantation in children. The study, taken as a whole, reports: The main origin of T-cell counts and diversity one year after transplant was newly produced T cells. There were reportedly several hundred expanded graft clones from which alpha-beta T cells came about two months after transplant. For some patients, TCRbeta diversity was high at day 60 because of recipient T cells and thymic progenitors that survived.

For TCRbeta, the library was prepared with unique molecular identifiers. TCRdb ran MiXCR on the PCR reads and lists one entry per CDR3 protein. The sample lists roughly 490,000 distinct CDR3 sequences, approximately 10% seen once, with 14% in the top ten. Between the trimmed V and J ends, which lost 4 bases and 1 base, there was a span of 8 bases. The CDR3 runs 14 residues. Germline loops: CDR1 SGHTA, CDR2 FQGNSA. The receptor's source is a female patient aged 2-10 years who had a stem cell transplant for aplastic anemia, so the T cells may come from the graft donor. Sample: PBMCs, mostly from graft donor cells, taken 180 days after TCRalphabeta/CD19-depleted stem cell transplant. The V gene is TRBV7-2, the J gene TRBJ1-5; the D gene is possibly TRBD1 (5 bases). CDR3 in amino acids: CASSSGQSNQPQHF. The CDR3 DNA follows: TGTGCCAGCAGCTCGGGGCAGAGCAATCAGCCCCAGCATTTT.